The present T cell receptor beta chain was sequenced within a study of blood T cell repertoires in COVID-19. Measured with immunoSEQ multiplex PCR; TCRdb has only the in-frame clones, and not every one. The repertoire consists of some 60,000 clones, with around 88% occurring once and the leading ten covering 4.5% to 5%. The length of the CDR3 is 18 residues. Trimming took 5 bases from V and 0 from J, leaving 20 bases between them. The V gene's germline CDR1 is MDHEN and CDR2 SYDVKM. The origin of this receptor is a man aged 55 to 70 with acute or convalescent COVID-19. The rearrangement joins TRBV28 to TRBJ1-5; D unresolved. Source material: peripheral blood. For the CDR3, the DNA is TGTGCCAGCAGTCCTCTAGAGGGCGCGACATATAGCAATCAGCCCCAGCATTTT. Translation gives CASSPLEGATYSNQPQHF.